One and the same sample provided the 9 T cell receptor beta chains below, sequenced in a study of cytomegalovirus exposure and HLA in healthy donors. A multiplex PCR was run with 60 Vbeta primers and 13 Jbeta primers. Measured with immunoSEQ multiplex PCR; TCRdb has only the in-frame clones, and not every one. The table has 170,000 or so clones, over 75% seen once; the top ten hold roughly 0.5%. The specimen sequenced was PBMCs. The receptor set was obtained from a woman in her fifties or sixties in good health and CMV-seronegative.

This chain links TRBV10-3 with TRBJ2-1; 8 bases map to TRBD2. Unmatched junction bases numbered 6, after V lost 0 bases and J lost 2 bases. This CDR3 spans 17 amino acids. The V gene's germline CDR1 is ENHRY and CDR2 SYGVKD. CDR3 in amino acids: CAISESLAGDAYNEQFF. The CDR3 region has the DNA TGTGCCATCAGTGAGTCCCTAGCGGGCGACGCCTACAATGAGCAGTTCTTC.

This chain connects TRBV6-6 to TRBJ2-7, with D perhaps matching TRBD1 (5 bases). The CDR3 consists of 14 residues. V dropped 6 bases and J dropped 0 bases, with 12 bases sitting between them. Germline V gives CDR1 MNHNY, CDR2 SVGAGI (reference sequence). The CDR3 DNA is TGTGCCAGCAGCCCCGACAGAGACTCCTACGAGCAGTACTTC. It is translated as CASSPDRDSYEQYF.

The V call is TRBV29-1, the J call TRBJ1-2; 9 nucleotides agree with TRBD1. The CDR3 is 14 amino acids. Per germline, CDR1 SQVTM and CDR2 ANQGSEA. The junction had 9 bases not matched to a gene; V was cut back by 4 bases and J by 6 bases. The chain's CDR3 is CSVAPQGASHGYTF. Here the CDR3 DNA reads TGCAGCGTTGCCCCACAGGGGGCGAGTCATGGCTACACCTTC.

The chain employs TRBV9 and TRBJ2-2; 7 nucleotides match TRBD1. Germline assignment: CDR1 SGDLS and CDR2 YYNGEE. The ends lost 4 bases at V and 6 bases at J; junction bases unmatched: 6. The CDR3 has 14 residues. The DNA of the CDR3 is TGTGCCAGCAGCCCGACAGGGACGGCCGGGGAGCTGTTTTTT. Its translation is CASSPTGTAGELFF. The full variable domain, completed using reference TRBV9 and TRBJ2-2, is DSGVTQTPKHLITATGQRVTLRCSPRSGDLSVYWYQQSLDQGLQFLIQYYNGEERAKGNILERFSAQQFPDLHSELNLSSLELGDSALYFCASSPTGTAGELFFGEGSRLTVL.

The chain couples TRBV28 to TRBJ2-3; D is possibly TRBD2 (6 bases). CDR1 is MDHEN and CDR2 is SYDVKM in the germline V gene. The germline V and J ends were trimmed by 5 bases and 6 bases, with 12 bases remaining between them. The CDR3 has 13 amino acids. This chain's CDR3 is CASSAAGSDTQYF. As DNA, the CDR3 is TGTGCCAGCAGTGCGGCGGGGTCGGATACGCAGTATTTT.

This sequence joins TRBV27 and TRBJ2-3; 13 nucleotides align to TRBD2. The V gene's germline CDR1 is MNHEY and CDR2 SMNVEV (reference sequence). The CDR3 covers 19 residues. V lost 2 bases to trimming and J lost 1 base; unmatched junction nucleotides: 9. The CDR3 spells CASSLPGLAGALGTDTQYF. CDR3 DNA sequence: TGTGCCAGCAGTTTACCAGGACTAGCGGGGGCGCTCGGCACAGATACGCAGTATTTT.

The gene calls are TRBV9 and TRBJ1-2, with a weak D call TRBD1 (5 bases). V was cut by 4 bases and J by 5 bases, with 15 bases left in between. The CDR3 length is 14 residues. The germline V gene encodes CDR1 SGDLS and CDR2 YYNGEE. The CDR3 region is CASSPRAGTYGYTF. CDR3 DNA: TGTGCCAGCAGCCCAAGGGCAGGGACTTATGGCTACACCTTC.

The chain has TRBV6-5 and TRBJ2-7; 8 bases agree with TRBD1. V was pared by 6 bases and J by 0 bases, with 7 bases of the junction left unmatched. Germline CDR1 MNHEY, CDR2 SVGAGI. The CDR3 totals 15 residues. The CDR3, as DNA: TGTGCCAGCAGGCGAGACAGGGGAAGCTCCTACGAGCAGTACTTC. Translation: CASRRDRGSSYEQYF.

The V and J genes are TRBV14 and TRBJ2-2, with 9 bases matching TRBD2. Per the germline V gene, CDR1 is SGHDN and CDR2 is FVKESK. CDR3 length equals 18 residues. V trimming: 1 base; J trimming: 5 bases; junction bases outside the gene matches: 11. The CDR3 nucleotides are TGTGCCAGCAGCCAAGGGAGATTTCGCGGGAGGGGTACCGGGGAGCTGTTTTTT. This gives the protein CASSQGRFRGRGTGELFF. The whole variable domain, filled in from reference TRBV14 and TRBJ2-2, reads EAGVTQFPSHSVIEKGQTVTLRCDPISGHDNLYWYRRVMGKEIKFLLHFVKESKQDESGMPNNRFLAERTGGTYSTLKVQPAELEDSGVYFCASSQGRFRGRGTGELFFGEGSRLTVL.